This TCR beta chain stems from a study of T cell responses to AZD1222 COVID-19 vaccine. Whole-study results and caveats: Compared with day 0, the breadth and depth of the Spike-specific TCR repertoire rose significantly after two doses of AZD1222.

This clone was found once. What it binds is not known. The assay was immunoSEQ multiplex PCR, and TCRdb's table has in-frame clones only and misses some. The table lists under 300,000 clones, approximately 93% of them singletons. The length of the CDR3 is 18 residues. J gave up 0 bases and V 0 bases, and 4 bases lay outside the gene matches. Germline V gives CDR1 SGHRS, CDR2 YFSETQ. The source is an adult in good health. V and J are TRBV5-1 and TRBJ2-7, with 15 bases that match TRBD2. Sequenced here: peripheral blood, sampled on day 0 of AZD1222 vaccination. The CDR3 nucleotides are TGCGCCAGCAGCTTGGGGGGGACTAGCGGGAGGCTCTCCTACGAGCAGTACTTC. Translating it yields CASSLGGTSGRLSYEQYF.